Below, 18 T cell receptor beta chains from the same sample are listed, as sequenced in a study of cytomegalovirus exposure and HLA in healthy donors. PCR primers comprised 60 Vbeta and 13 Jbeta primers. Sequencing was performed with immunoSEQ multiplex PCR; in TCRdb, only in-frame clones are kept and a portion is missing. The data hold over 250,000 clones, with about 66% observed a single time. The sequenced material came from PBMCs. Receptors originate from a female donor in good health and CMV-seronegative.

Of note for this clone: A read error may account for a junction end that differs from germline. The V gene is TRBV5-1, the J gene TRBJ1-1; 9 nucleotides align to TRBD1. Germline CDR1 is SGHRS and CDR2 is YFSETQ. The CDR3 loop spans 16 amino acids. CDR3 sequence reads: CASGLGQGRMNTEAFF. CDR3 nucleotides: TGCGCCAGCGGCTTGGGACAGGGTAGAATGAACACTGAAGCTTTCTTT.

The V call is TRBV25-1, the J call TRBJ2-1; the D gene is possibly TRBD2 (6 bases). Trimming took off 6 bases at V and 3 bases at J, with 15 bases between the two ends. Germline V CDR1 and CDR2: MGHDK, SYGVNS. This CDR3 contains 15 residues. The CDR3 DNA is TGTGCCAGCAGCCTCCCCGGCGGGGTCTACAATGAGCAGTTCTTC. Its translation: CASSLPGGVYNEQFF.

This sequence joins TRBV10-1 and TRBJ2-1, with D possibly TRBD2 on 6 matching bases. The CDR3 contains 16 residues. V lost 2 bases to trimming and J lost 2 bases, with 13 bases between them. The germline V gene has CDR1 WNHNN and CDR2 SYGVQD (reference sequence). The CDR3 here is CASSERRRAAYNEQFF. The CDR3 DNA is TGCGCCAGCAGTGAGCGGCGGAGGGCCGCCTACAATGAGCAGTTCTTC.

This clone showed up just a few times. This chain uses TRBV7-8 with TRBJ2-2; a weak D match, TRBD2 (6 bases). The CDR3 loop spans 16 amino acids. The germline V and J ends were trimmed by 1 base and 6 bases, with 15 bases remaining between them. Germline V gene data show CDR1 as SGHVS and CDR2 as FQNEAQ. CDR3 in amino acids: CASSLETRRGPGELFF. The CDR3 DNA follows: TGTGCCAGCAGCTTAGAGACTAGGAGGGGACCCGGGGAGCTGTTTTTT.

The chain carries TRBV27 and TRBJ1-2; D not resolved. Germline assignment: CDR1 MNHEY and CDR2 SMNVEV (reference sequence). V dropped 6 bases and J dropped 4 bases, with 15 bases sitting between them. This CDR3 contains 14 residues. CDR3 sequence reads: CASSSIQQLYGYTF. The CDR3 nucleotides read TGTGCCAGCAGCTCCATCCAACAGCTCTATGGCTACACCTTC.

This clone was counted between two and nine times. V is TRBV6-6 and J is TRBJ1-5; no clear D. The CDR3 runs to 13 residues. V shed 4 bases and J shed 5 bases, with 9 bases lying between them. The germline V gene encodes CDR1 MNHNY and CDR2 SVGAGI (reference sequence). The CDR3 coding sequence is TGTGCCAGCAGTTCCCTCTTTGATCAGCCCCAGCATTTT. This translates into CASSSLFDQPQHF.

The rearrangement joins TRBV28 to TRBJ2-7; 9 bases align to TRBD2. The J segment lost 0 bases and the V segment lost 4 bases, leaving 7 bases of the junction unmatched. The CDR3 covers 16 residues. Germline V gives CDR1 MDHEN, CDR2 SYDVKM. CDR3 sequence: CASSSAWTSDSYEQYF. In DNA form, the CDR3 reads TGTGCCAGCAGTTCCGCATGGACTAGCGACTCCTACGAGCAGTACTTC.

This clone was found a few times. The chain carries TRBV21-1 and TRBJ2-7; the D segment call TRBD2 is taken from the table without a DNA check. TRBV21-1 is described as a pseudogene. The CDR3 spans 17 residues. The CDR3 DNA reads TGTGCCAGCAGCCGGACTAGCGGGAGTAAAGGGGGGTGCGAGCAGTACTTC. This codes for CASSRTSGSKGGCEQYF.

This chain joins TRBV5-4 and TRBJ2-5; TRBD2 aligns across 12 bases. V shed 4 bases, J shed 5 bases, and the junction held 6 bases outside the gene matches. The V gene's germline CDR1 is SGHNT and CDR2 YYREEE (reference sequence). The CDR3 runs 15 residues. This chain's CDR3 is CASSTRLAGVETQYF. DNA of the CDR3: TGTGCCAGCAGCACAAGACTAGCGGGAGTGGAGACCCAGTACTTC.

The rearrangement uses TRBV27 and TRBJ2-7, with 9 positions matching TRBD2. CDR1 MNHEY and CDR2 SMNVEV come from the germline V gene (reference sequence). This CDR3 has 15 amino acids. V shed 5 bases and J 2 bases; nucleotides not matched to a gene: 7. CDR3 amino acids: CASSQGLASAYEQYF. For the CDR3, the DNA is TGTGCCAGCAGTCAGGGACTAGCTAGTGCCTACGAGCAGTACTTC.

The chain uses TRBV27 and TRBJ2-2; D unresolved. The germline V and J ends were trimmed by 5 bases and 4 bases, with 8 bases remaining between them. This CDR3 has 13 amino acids. CDR1 and CDR2 from the germline V gene are MNHEY and SMNVEV (reference sequence). Written as DNA, the CDR3 is TGTGCCAGCAGTGTAATCCCCACCGGGGAGCTGTTTTTT. Residues: CASSVIPTGELFF.

The chain combines TRBV5-1 with TRBJ1-4; 8 bases match TRBD1. The CDR3 spans 15 residues. Germline V gene lookup returns CDR1 SGHRS and CDR2 YFSETQ. With 4 bases clipped from V and 1 base from J, the junction kept 3 bases outside the gene matches. DNA for the CDR3: TGCGCCAGCAGCGGAGGGACAGGAACTAATGAAAAACTGTTTTTT. Amino acid sequence: CASSGGTGTNEKLFF.

V is TRBV5-6 and J is TRBJ2-3; 7 nucleotides line up with TRBD1. This CDR3 is 15 amino acids long. V was clipped by 3 bases and J by 1 base; unmatched bases: 5. Germline V gene lookup returns CDR1 SGHDT and CDR2 YYEEEE. CDR3 residues: CASSSGGRGTDTQYF. The CDR3 DNA is TGTGCCAGCAGCTCAGGGGGTCGGGGCACAGATACGCAGTATTTT. The full variable domain, its missing parts supplied by reference TRBV5-6 and TRBJ2-3, is DAGVTQSPTHLIKTRGQQVTLRCSPKSGHDTVSWYQQALGQGPQFIFQYYEEEERQRGNFPDRFSGHQFPNYSSELNVNALLLGDSALYLCASSSGGRGTDTQYFGPGTRLTVL.

The chain couples TRBV19 to TRBJ2-5; 7 nucleotides match TRBD2. CDR3 length: 13 amino acids. Germline lookup yields CDR1 LNHDA and CDR2 SQIVND (reference sequence). V lost 3 bases and J lost 5; bases outside the gene matches: 3. DNA for the CDR3: TGTGCCAGTAGTATCGTGGGGGGGGAGACCCAGTACTTC. Its protein is CASSIVGGETQYF.

V usage is TRBV7-2 and J usage is TRBJ2-7; 7 positions match TRBD2. CDR3 length equals 15 residues. Germline V lookup: CDR1 SGHTA, CDR2 FQGNSA. The junction had 10 bases not matched to a gene; V was cut back by 3 bases and J by 5 bases. CDR3 residues: CASSFPLAGAHEQYF. Written as DNA, the CDR3 is TGTGCCAGCAGCTTCCCTTTGGCGGGAGCCCACGAGCAGTACTTC.

As to this clone: At one end the junction does not follow the germline gene, possibly because of a read error. This sequence joins TRBV2 and TRBJ2-3; D is possibly TRBD1 (6 bases). Germline-derived CDR1 and CDR2 are SNHLY and FYNNEI. The CDR3 sequence is 11 residues long. CDR3 sequence reads: CASSVDRPTFF. CDR3 coding DNA: TGTGCCAGCAGTGTCGACAGGCCCACCTTTTTT.

This clone was detected once. V and J are TRBV15 and TRBJ2-3; D is uncertain. This CDR3 is built from 12 residues. Germline lookup yields CDR1 LNHNV and CDR2 YYDKDF (reference sequence). V lost 4 bases and J 4 bases, leaving 6 bases between the germline ends. CDR3 loop: CATSIEPDTQYF. In DNA, the CDR3 is TGTGCCACCAGCATCGAGCCAGATACGCAGTATTTT.

This rearrangement joins TRBV9 to TRBJ1-2, with D maybe TRBD1 (5 bases). The length of the CDR3 is 14 residues. Trimming stripped 3 bases from V and 3 bases from J, with 12 bases between. Germline assignment: CDR1 SGDLS and CDR2 YYNGEE. The CDR3: CASSDGGWDYGYTF. CDR3 in DNA: TGTGCCAGCAGCGACGGGGGTTGGGACTATGGCTACACCTTC.